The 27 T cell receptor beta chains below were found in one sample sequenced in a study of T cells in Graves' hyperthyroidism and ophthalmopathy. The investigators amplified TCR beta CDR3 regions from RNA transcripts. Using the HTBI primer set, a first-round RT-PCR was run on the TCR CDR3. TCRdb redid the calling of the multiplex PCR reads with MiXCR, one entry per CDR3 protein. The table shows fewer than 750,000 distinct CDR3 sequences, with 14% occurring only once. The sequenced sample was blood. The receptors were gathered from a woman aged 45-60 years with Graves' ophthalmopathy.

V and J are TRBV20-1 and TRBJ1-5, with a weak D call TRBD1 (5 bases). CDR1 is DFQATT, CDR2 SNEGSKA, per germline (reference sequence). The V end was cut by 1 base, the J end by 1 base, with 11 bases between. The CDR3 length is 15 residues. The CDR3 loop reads CSARVGVGSNQPQHF. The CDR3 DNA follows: TGCAGTGCTAGAGTGGGGGTGGGAAGCAATCAGCCCCAGCATTTT.

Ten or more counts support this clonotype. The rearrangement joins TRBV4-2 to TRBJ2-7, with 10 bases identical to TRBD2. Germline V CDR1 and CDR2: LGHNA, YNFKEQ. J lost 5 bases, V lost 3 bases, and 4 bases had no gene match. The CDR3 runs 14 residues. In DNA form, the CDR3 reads TGTGCCAGCAGCCACTCTAGCGGGAGCCACGAGCAGTACTTC. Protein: CASSHSSGSHEQYF.

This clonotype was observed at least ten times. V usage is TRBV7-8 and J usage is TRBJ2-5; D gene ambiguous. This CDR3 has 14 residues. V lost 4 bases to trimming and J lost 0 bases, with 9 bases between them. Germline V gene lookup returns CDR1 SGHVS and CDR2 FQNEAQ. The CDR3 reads CASSSRRDQETQYF. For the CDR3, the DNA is TGTGCCAGCAGCTCGAGACGGGACCAAGAGACCCAGTACTTC.

The chain's CDR3 is CAISDPSWRVAYNEQFF. CDR3 coding DNA: TGTGCCATCAGTGACCCATCTTGGCGGGTGGCCTACAATGAGCAGTTCTTC. The rearrangement joins TRBV11-2 to TRBJ2-1, with D possibly being TRBD2 (5 bases). Trimming stripped 10 bases from V and 2 bases from J, with 24 bases between. The CDR3 sequence is 17 residues long. Germline-derived CDR1 and CDR2 are SGHAT and FQNNGV.

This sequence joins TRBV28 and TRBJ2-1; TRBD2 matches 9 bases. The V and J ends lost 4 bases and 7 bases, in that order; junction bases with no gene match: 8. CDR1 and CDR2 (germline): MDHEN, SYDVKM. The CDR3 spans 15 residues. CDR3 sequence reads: CASSSPGTSRNEQFF. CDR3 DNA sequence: TGTGCCAGCAGTTCACCCGGGACTAGCCGGAATGAGCAGTTCTTC.

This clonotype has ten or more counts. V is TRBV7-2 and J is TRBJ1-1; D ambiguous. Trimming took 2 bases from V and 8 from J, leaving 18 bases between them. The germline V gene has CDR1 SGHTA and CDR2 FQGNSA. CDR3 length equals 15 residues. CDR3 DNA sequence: TGTGCCAGCAGCTTATACAACAGTGTCCAAATCGAAGCTTTCTTT. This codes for CASSLYNSVQIEAFF.

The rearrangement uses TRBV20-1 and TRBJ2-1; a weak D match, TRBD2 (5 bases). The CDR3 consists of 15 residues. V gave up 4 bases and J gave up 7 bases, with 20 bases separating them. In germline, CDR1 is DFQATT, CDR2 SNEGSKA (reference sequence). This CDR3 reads CSAMLLGLERNEQFF. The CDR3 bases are TGCAGTGCTATGCTTCTTGGGCTGGAGCGGAATGAGCAGTTCTTC.

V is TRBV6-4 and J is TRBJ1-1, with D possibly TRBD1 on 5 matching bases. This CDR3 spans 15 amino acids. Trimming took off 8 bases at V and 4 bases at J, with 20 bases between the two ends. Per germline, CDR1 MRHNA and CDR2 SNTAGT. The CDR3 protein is CASRRDGSSLTEAFF. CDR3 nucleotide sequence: TGTGCCAGCCGTAGGGACGGGTCTTCACTCACTGAAGCTTTCTTT.

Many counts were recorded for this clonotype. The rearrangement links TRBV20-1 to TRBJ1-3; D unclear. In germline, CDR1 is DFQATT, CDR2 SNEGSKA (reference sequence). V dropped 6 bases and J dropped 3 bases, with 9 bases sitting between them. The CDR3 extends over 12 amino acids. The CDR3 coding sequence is TGCAGTGCGGGGTATAGTGGAAACACCATATATTTT. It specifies CSAGYSGNTIYF.

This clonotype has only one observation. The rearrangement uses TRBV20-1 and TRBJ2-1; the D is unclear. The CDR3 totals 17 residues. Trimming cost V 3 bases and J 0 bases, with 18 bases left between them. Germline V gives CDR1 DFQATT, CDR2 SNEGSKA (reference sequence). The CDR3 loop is CSASFSNRESSYNEQFF. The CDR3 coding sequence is TGCAGTGCTAGTTTTTCTAACCGCGAAAGCTCCTACAATGAGCAGTTCTTC.

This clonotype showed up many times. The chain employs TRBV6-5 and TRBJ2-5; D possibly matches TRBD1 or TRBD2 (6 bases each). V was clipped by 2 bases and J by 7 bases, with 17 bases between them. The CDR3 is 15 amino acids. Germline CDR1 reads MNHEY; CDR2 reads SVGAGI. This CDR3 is CASSYKPGEVGTQYF. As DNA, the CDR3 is TGTGCCAGCAGTTACAAGCCAGGGGAGGTTGGGACCCAGTACTTC.

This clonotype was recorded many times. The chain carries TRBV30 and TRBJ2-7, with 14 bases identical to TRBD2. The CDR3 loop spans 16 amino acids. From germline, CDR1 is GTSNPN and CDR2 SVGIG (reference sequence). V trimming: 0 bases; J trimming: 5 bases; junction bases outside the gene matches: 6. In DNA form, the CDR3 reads TGTGCCTGGAGTGTTCCGGGACTAGCGGGAGACCACGAGCAGTACTTC. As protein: CAWSVPGLAGDHEQYF.

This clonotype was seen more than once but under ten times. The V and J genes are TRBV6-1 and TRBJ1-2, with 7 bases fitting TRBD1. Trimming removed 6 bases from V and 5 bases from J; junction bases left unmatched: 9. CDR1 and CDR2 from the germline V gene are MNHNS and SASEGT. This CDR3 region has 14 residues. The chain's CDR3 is CASRLDRRPYGYTF. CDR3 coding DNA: TGTGCCAGCAGGTTGGACAGGCGACCTTATGGCTACACCTTC.

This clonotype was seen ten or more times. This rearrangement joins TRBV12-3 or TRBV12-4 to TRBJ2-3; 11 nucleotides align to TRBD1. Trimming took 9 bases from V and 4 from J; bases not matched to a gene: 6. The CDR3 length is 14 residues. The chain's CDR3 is CASTGTGGPDTQYF. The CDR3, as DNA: TGTGCCAGTACCGGGACAGGGGGTCCAGATACGCAGTATTTT.

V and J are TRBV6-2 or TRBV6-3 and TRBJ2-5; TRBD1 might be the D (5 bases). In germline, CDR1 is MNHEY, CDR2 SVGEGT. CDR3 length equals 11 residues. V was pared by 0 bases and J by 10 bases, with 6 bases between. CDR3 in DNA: TGTGCCAGCAGTTACTCAGGGGACCAGTACTTC. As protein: CASSYSGDQYF.

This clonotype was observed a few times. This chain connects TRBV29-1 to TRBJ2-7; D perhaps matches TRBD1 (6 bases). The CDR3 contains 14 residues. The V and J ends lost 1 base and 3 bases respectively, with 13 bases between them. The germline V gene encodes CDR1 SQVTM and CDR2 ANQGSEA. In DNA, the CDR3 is TGCAGCGTTGAAGTTACAGGGAGAGGCTACGAGCAGTACTTC. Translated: CSVEVTGRGYEQYF.

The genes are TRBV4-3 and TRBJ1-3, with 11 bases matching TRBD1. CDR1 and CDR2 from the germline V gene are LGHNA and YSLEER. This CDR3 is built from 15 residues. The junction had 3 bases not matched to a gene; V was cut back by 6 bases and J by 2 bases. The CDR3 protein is CASREGQGAGNTIYF. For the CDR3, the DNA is TGCGCCAGCAGGGAGGGACAGGGGGCTGGAAACACCATATATTTT.

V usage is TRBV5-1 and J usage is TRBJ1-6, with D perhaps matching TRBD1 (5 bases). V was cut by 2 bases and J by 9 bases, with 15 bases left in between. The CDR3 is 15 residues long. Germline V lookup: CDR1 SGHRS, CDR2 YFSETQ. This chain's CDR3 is CASSFSRAPTSPLHF. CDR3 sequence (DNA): TGCGCCAGCAGCTTTTCCAGGGCTCCAACTTCACCCCTCCACTTT.

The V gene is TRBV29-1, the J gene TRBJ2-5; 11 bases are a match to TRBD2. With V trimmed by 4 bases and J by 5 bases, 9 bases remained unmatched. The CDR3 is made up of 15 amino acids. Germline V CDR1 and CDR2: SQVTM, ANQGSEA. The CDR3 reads CSVARRLAGRETQYF. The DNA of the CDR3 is TGCAGCGTTGCTAGAAGACTAGCGGGAAGGGAGACCCAGTACTTC.

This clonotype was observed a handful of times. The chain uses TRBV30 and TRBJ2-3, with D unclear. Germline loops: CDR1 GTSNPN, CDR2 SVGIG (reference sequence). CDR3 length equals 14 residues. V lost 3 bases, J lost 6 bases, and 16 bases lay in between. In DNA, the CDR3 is TGTGCCTGGAGCCTGCGTTCGGTCTTCGATACGCAGTATTTT. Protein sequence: CAWSLRSVFDTQYF. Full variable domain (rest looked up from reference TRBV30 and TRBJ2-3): SQTIHQWPATLVQPVGSPLSLECTVEGTSNPNLYWYRQAAGRGLQLLFYSVGIGQISSEVPQNLSASRPQDRQFILSSKKLLLSDSGFYLCAWSLRSVFDTQYFGPGTRLTVL.

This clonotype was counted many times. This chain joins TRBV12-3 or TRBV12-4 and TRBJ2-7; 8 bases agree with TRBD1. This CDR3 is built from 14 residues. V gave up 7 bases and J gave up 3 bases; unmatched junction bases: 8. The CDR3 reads CASTHDRGLYEQYF. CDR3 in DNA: TGTGCCAGCACCCACGACAGGGGTCTCTACGAGCAGTACTTC.

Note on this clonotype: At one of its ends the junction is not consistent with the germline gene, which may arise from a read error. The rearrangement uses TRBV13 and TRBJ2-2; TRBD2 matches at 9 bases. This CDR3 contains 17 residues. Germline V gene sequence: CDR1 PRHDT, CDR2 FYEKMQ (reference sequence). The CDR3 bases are TGTGCCAGCAGCTTAGGACTAGCGGGCGCGAACACCGAGGAGCTGTTTTTT. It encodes CASSLGLAGANTEELFF. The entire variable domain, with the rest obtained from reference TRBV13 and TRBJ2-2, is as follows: AAGVIQSPRHLIKEKRETATLKCYPIPRHDTVYWYQQGPGQDPQFLISFYEKMQSDKGSIPDRFSAQQFSDYHSELNMSSLELGDSALYFCASSLGLAGANTEELFFGEGSRLTVL.

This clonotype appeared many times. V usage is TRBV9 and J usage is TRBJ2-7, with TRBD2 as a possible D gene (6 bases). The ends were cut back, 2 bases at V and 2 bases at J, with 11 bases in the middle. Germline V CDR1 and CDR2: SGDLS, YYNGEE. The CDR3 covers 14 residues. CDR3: CASSVRPGAYEQYF. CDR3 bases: TGTGCCAGCAGCGTCAGGCCGGGAGCCTACGAGCAGTACTTC.

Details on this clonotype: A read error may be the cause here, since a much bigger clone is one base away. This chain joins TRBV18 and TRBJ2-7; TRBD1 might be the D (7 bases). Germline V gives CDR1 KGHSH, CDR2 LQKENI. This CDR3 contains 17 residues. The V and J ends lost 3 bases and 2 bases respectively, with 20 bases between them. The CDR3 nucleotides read TGTGCCAGCTCACCCCAGGCGGGACAGCCAAGCCCCTACGAGCAGTACTTC. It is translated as CASSPQAGQPSPYEQYF.

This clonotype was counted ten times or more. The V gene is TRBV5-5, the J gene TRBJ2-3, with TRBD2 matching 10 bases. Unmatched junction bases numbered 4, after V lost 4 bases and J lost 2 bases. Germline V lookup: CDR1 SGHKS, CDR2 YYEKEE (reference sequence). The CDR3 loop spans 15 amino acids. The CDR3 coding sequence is TGTGCCAGCAGCCTGGGACTAGCGACCACAGATACGCAGTATTTT. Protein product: CASSLGLATTDTQYF.

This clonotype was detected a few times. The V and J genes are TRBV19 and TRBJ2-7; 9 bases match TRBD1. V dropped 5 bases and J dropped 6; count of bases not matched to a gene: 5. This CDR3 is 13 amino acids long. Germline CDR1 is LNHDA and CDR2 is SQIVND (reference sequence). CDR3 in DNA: TGTGCCAGTAGTCCCCAGGACAGGGGCGAGCAGTACTTC. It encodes CASSPQDRGEQYF.

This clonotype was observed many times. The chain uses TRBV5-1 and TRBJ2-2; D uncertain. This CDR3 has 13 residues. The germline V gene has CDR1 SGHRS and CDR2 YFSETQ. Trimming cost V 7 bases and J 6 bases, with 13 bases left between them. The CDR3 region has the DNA TGCGCCAGCCAAACCCGACACCCCGGGGAGCTGTTTTTT. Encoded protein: CASQTRHPGELFF.